This T cell receptor beta chain is drawn from a study of shared clonotypes between healthy human individuals. Study summary: The donors, a couple of women and three men, were aged 18 to 49.

Each sorted subset replicate got 200 ng genomic DNA, approximately 27,000 genomes. The assay was immunoSEQ multiplex PCR, and TCRdb's table has in-frame clones only and misses some. The top ten clones hold approximately 12% of a sample with about 230,000 clones, approximately 65% of them seen once. Study-level findings and limits: Several donors held around 5% of naive CD4 clonotypes in common.

Comment on this clone: Its antigen is unidentified.

Negatively enriched CD4+ T cells were divided by CD45RA into naive and memory. V was pared by 6 bases and J by 9 bases, with 21 bases between. CDR3 length: 14 amino acids. Germline CDR1 is MNHNS and CDR2 is SASEGT. Sequencing was done on a sample of memory CD4+ T cells sorted from blood. Subset reported: CD45RA-negative fraction. This rearrangement joins TRBV6-1 to TRBJ2-7; unclear D gene. The sequence derives from a young man in good health. As DNA, the CDR3 is TGTGCCAGCAGATCCACTAAGGGCGGCTATTGGCAGTACTTC. Amino acid sequence: CASRSTKGGYWQYF.